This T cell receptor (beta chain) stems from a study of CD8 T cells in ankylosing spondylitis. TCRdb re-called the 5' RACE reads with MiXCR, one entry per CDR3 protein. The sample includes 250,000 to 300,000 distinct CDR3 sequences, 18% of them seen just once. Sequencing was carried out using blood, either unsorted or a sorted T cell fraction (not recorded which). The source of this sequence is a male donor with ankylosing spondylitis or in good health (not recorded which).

CDR3: CASSLTRVYEQYF. Written as DNA, the CDR3 is TGTGCCAGCAGTTTGACCCGGGTTTACGAGCAGTACTTC. The chain employs TRBV12-3 or TRBV12-4 and TRBJ2-7; D remains ambiguous. This CDR3 has 13 residues. The V and J ends lost 3 bases and 4 bases respectively, with 10 bases between them.